Following are 22 T cell receptor beta chains from one sample sequenced in a study of regulatory T cells in long-lasting Graves disease (dated by TCRdb to the early 2020s). This specimen's time point label, interpreted: newly diagnosed GD, antithyroid drugs for less than 3 months. RNA was extracted from PBMCs in TRIzol for both TCR sequencing and RNA sequencing. The library was generated by multiplex PCR. Sequencing used an Illumina HiSeq 4000. To build TCR beta libraries, CDR3 regions were amplified by Arm-PCR using iRepertoire HTBI primers. The raw public data were reprocessed by TCRdb itself: fastp quality trimming at Q25, MiXCR clonotype calling, in-frame beta chains only. Rows merge per CDR3 protein into single entries with the most common DNA and genes. This sample has 300,000 to 450,000 distinct CDR3 sequences in its table, and roughly 15% of those were observed once. The biggest ten clones account for about 20% of the sample.

The sequences come from peripheral blood mononuclear cells (PBMCs), collected at new diagnosis, from a patient treated with antithyroid drugs. The receptors stem from a female donor with Graves disease.

This clonotype occurred many times. The chain has TRBV19 and TRBJ2-1; 7 positions match TRBD1. Unmatched junction bases numbered 4, after V lost 5 bases and J lost 6 bases. Looked up from germline, CDR1 is LNHDA and CDR2 is SQIVND (reference sequence). The CDR3 loop spans 13 amino acids. The CDR3, as DNA: TGTGCCAGTAGTGCGCAGGGGGTCAATGAGCAGTTCTTC. Protein product: CASSAQGVNEQFF.

This clonotype was found a few times. The chain recombines TRBV18 with TRBJ1-5, with D possibly matching TRBD1 (5 bases). V was trimmed by 3 bases and J by 7 bases, leaving 13 bases between them. Germline V gene lookup returns CDR1 KGHSH and CDR2 LQKENI. CDR3 length: 14 residues. The DNA for the CDR3 is TGTGCCAGCTCACCTACCGGGGCCCAACAGCCCCAGCATTTT. Protein product: CASSPTGAQQPQHF.

This clonotype was counted ten times or more. The V and J genes are TRBV5-1 and TRBJ1-2, with D uncertain. The CDR3 is 13 residues long. V was pared by 5 bases and J by 8 bases, with 16 bases between. Germline CDR1 SGHRS, CDR2 YFSETQ. In DNA form, the CDR3 reads TGCGCCAGCAGTCGGGCCCCAGTAGCGGGCTACACCTTC. Amino acid sequence: CASSRAPVAGYTF.

This clonotype appeared many times. The chain is built from TRBV28 and TRBJ2-7, with D perhaps matching TRBD1 (6 bases). Trimming removed 1 base at V and 0 bases at J, with 13 bases between. Per germline, CDR1 MDHEN and CDR2 SYDVKM. This CDR3 comprises 16 residues. DNA for the CDR3: TGTGCCAGCAGTTTATCCTCTCCGGACAGCTCCTACGAGCAGTACTTC. Amino acid sequence: CASSLSSPDSSYEQYF.

The chain recombines TRBV20-1 with TRBJ2-7; D uncertain. Germline V gene data show CDR1 as DFQATT and CDR2 as SNEGSKA (reference sequence). The V end was cut by 2 bases, the J end by 0 bases, with 14 bases between. The CDR3 covers 15 residues. The CDR3 spells CSARRPTGSSYEQYF. In nucleotides, the CDR3 is TGCAGTGCTAGAAGGCCGACTGGTAGCTCCTACGAGCAGTACTTC.

This clonotype was detected ten times or more. The chain is built from TRBV5-1 and TRBJ2-5; D remains unclear. This CDR3 has 16 amino acids. Germline CDR1 reads SGHRS; CDR2 reads YFSETQ. V was pared by 6 bases and J by 5 bases, with 23 bases between. CDR3 bases: TGCGCCAGCATCTTAGCCCCCGGACGTCAGGAGGAGACCCAGTACTTC. This translates into CASILAPGRQEETQYF.

In this sample, this clonotype turned up many times. The chain uses TRBV5-1 and TRBJ1-6; no reliable D call. The CDR3 consists of 16 residues. The V gene lost 4 bases and the J gene lost 0 bases, with 11 bases spanning the gap. Germline CDR1 is SGHRS and CDR2 is YFSETQ. The CDR3 bases are TGCGCCAGCAGCCTAGACCAGAGCTCCTATAATTCACCCCTCCACTTT. Translating gives CASSLDQSSYNSPLHF. Variable domain in full (rest from reference TRBV5-1 and TRBJ1-6): KAGVTQTPRYLIKTRGQQVTLSCSPISGHRSVSWYQQTPGQGLQFLFEYFSETQRNKGNFPGRFSGRQFSNSRSEMNVSTLELGDSALYLCASSLDQSSYNSPLHFGNGTRLTVT.

At least ten counts were recorded for this clonotype. The rearrangement joins TRBV12-3 or TRBV12-4 to TRBJ1-4; D may be TRBD1 (6 bases). CDR3 length: 15 residues. V lost 5 bases and J lost 11, with 21 bases in between. This CDR3 is CASSARGVGINKLFF. Written as DNA, the CDR3 is TGTGCCAGCAGTGCCAGGGGCGTCGGGATAAACAAACTGTTTTTT.

This rearrangement joins TRBV24-1 to TRBJ2-3; 8 bases fit TRBD2. Per the germline V gene, CDR1 is KGHDR and CDR2 is SFDVKD. V lost 7 bases and J lost 0; bases outside the gene matches: 2. The CDR3 is 14 residues long. CDR3 residues: CATSAGGSTDTQYF. In nucleotides, the CDR3 is TGTGCCACCAGCGCGGGGGGCAGCACAGATACGCAGTATTTT.

Details on this clonotype: This may be a read error, as it is one base from a much larger clone. CDR3 bases: TGTGCCAGCAGCTTATTTGAGATCTCCTACGAGCAGTACTTC. It yields the protein CASSLFEISYEQYF. The chain uses TRBV7-2 and TRBJ2-7; D not resolved. V was cut by 2 bases and J by 0 bases, with 8 bases left in between. CDR1 is SGHTA, CDR2 FQGNSA, per germline. The CDR3 sequence is 14 residues long.

The rearrangement uses TRBV12-3 or TRBV12-4 and TRBJ1-5; D possibly corresponds to TRBD1 (6 bases). This CDR3 comprises 13 residues. Trimming took off 5 bases at V and 11 bases at J, with 16 bases between the two ends. As DNA, the CDR3 is TGTGCCAGCAGTCCCGGGACACAGAGGTCCCAGCATTTT. Protein product: CASSPGTQRSQHF.

This clonotype showed up many times. The chain couples TRBV6-1 to TRBJ1-2; the match to TRBD1 covers 7 bases. Germline V lookup: CDR1 MNHNS, CDR2 SASEGT. Trimming removed 7 bases from V and 3 bases from J; junction bases left unmatched: 14. This CDR3 has 16 amino acids. CDR3 sequence (DNA): TGTGCCAGCACTTTGGGGGGCAGGGGGGTCGACTATGGCTACACCTTC. Encoded protein: CASTLGGRGVDYGYTF.

Concerning this clonotype itself: A junction boundary mismatches the germline segment, possibly from a read error. This chain joins TRBV28 and TRBJ2-7; the D is unclear. The CDR3 has 13 amino acids. Germline-derived CDR1 and CDR2 are MDHEN and SYDVKM. In nucleotides, the CDR3 is TGTGCCAGAAGTTTTGGTGCCTCCGGAGCCCAGTACTTC. This gives the protein CARSFGASGAQYF.

This clonotype occurred many times. CDR3 amino acids: CASSQDEDKQYF. In nucleotides, the CDR3 is TGCGCCAGCAGCCAAGATGAAGATAAGCAGTACTTC. The chain uses TRBV4-1 and TRBJ2-7; no clear D gene. The CDR3 covers 12 residues. Germline CDR1 and CDR2: MGHRA and YSYEKL. Trimming took off 0 bases at V and 8 bases at J, with 8 bases between the two ends.

The table lists this clonotype with many counts. This chain connects TRBV27 to TRBJ1-2, with D hard to call. Trimming removed 2 bases from V and 8 bases from J, with 12 bases in between. The CDR3 is made up of 13 amino acids. In germline, CDR1 is MNHEY, CDR2 SMNVEV (reference sequence). The CDR3 sequence: CASSLKREGGYTF. Here the CDR3 DNA reads TGTGCCAGCAGTTTAAAAAGGGAGGGCGGCTACACCTTC.

A few counts support this clonotype. The chain joins TRBV7-2 to TRBJ2-2, with 10 bases matching TRBD1. J lost 6 bases, V lost 0 bases, and 7 bases had no gene match. Germline CDR1 SGHTA, CDR2 FQGNSA. The CDR3 is 17 residues long. In DNA form, the CDR3 reads TGTGCCAGCAGCTTAGCGTGGAGACAGGGGGCGCCCGGGGAGCTGTTTTTT. This gives the protein CASSLAWRQGAPGELFF.

This clonotype has ten or more counts. The rearrangement uses TRBV24-1 and TRBJ1-1, with D hard to call. The CDR3 spans 14 residues. From germline, CDR1 is KGHDR and CDR2 SFDVKD. Between the trimmed V and J ends, which lost 3 bases and 11 bases, there was a span of 18 bases. CDR3 nucleotides: TGTGCCACCAGTGATACTGGACCTCATCTAAGGGCTTTCTTT. Amino acids: CATSDTGPHLRAFF.

This clonotype has a count of ten or more. CDR3 sequence (DNA): TGCAGTGCACCCCTCCTAGGACGGGAGACCCAGTACTTC. Its translation: CSAPLLGRETQYF. The gene calls are TRBV20-1 and TRBJ2-5; D is ambiguous. CDR3 length: 13 residues. Per the germline V gene, CDR1 is DFQATT and CDR2 is SNEGSKA (reference sequence). V was trimmed by 6 bases and J by 5 bases, leaving 16 bases between them.

As concerns this clonotype: A read error is likely here: a far larger clone is one base away. The chain carries TRBV6-1 and TRBJ2-3, with D possibly TRBD1 on 6 matching bases. V shed 5 bases and J shed 3 bases, with 18 bases lying between them. Per the germline V gene, CDR1 is MNHNS and CDR2 is SASEGT. This CDR3 comprises 16 residues. This chain's CDR3 is CASSNGQTPGTDTQYF. CDR3 DNA: TGTGCCAGCAGTAACGGACAGACCCCCGGGACAGATACGCAGTATTTT.

J is TRBJ2-7 and V is TRBV28; D might be TRBD2 (5 bases). The CDR3 consists of 13 residues. Deletions cut 11 bases from V and 4 bases from J, with 18 bases between. The V gene's germline CDR1 is MDHEN and CDR2 SYDVKM. The CDR3 loop reads CACSWRARYEQYF. The CDR3 DNA reads as TGTGCCTGCTCCTGGCGGGCACGATACGAGCAGTACTTC. Complete variable domain (other parts from reference TRBV28 and TRBJ2-7): DVKVTQSSRYLVKRTGEKVFLECVQDMDHENMFWYRQDPGLGLRLIYFSYDVKMKEKGDIPEGYSVSREKKERFSLILESASTNQTSMYLCACSWRARYEQYFGPGTRLTVT.

CDR3 in amino acids: CASGTRREANYGYTF. DNA of the CDR3: TGTGCCAGCGGAACCCGCCGGGAGGCTAACTATGGCTACACCTTC. V is TRBV27 and J is TRBJ1-2; D uncertain. From germline, CDR1 is MNHEY and CDR2 SMNVEV (reference sequence). The CDR3 has 15 residues. V lost 8 bases and J lost 0, with 16 bases in between.

At least ten counts were recorded for this clonotype. The rearrangement links TRBV11-2 to TRBJ2-7, with unresolved D. V lost 1 base and J lost 4, with 8 bases in between. There are 13 residues in the CDR3. Germline V gives CDR1 SGHAT, CDR2 FQNNGV. In DNA form, the CDR3 reads TGTGCCAGCAGCTTAGTGACGGTGTACGAGCAGTACTTC. Amino acids: CASSLVTVYEQYF.